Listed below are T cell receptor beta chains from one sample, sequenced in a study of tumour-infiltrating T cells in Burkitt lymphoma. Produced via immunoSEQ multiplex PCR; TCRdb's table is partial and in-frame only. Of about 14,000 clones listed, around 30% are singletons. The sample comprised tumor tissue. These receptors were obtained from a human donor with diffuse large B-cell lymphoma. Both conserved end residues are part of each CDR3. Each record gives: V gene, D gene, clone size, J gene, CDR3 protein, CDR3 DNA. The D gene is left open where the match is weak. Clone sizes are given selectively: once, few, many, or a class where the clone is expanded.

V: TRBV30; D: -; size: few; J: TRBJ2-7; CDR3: CAWSVRGFEQYF; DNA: TGTGCCTGGAGTGTACGAGGCTTTGAGCAGTACTTC
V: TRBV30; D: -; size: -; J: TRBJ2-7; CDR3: CAWTPRGRDTYEQYF; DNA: TGTGCCTGGACCCCACGTGGCAGGGACACCTACGAGCAGTACTTC
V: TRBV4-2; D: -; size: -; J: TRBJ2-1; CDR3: CASSQTGNEQFF; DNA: TGTGCCAGCAGCCAGACGGGAAATGAGCAGTTCTTC
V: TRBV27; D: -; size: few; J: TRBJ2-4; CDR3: CASSMKTGLDKNIQYF; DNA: TGTGCCAGCAGTATGAAAACAGGGTTGGACAAAAACATTCAGTACTTC
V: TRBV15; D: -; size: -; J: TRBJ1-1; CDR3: CATSRDIKGTEAFF; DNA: TGTGCCACCAGCAGAGATATAAAGGGGACTGAAGCTTTCTTT
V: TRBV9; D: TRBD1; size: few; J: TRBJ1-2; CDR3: CASSPRRDSELYGYTF; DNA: TGTGCCAGCAGCCCCCGCCGGGACAGCGAACTCTATGGCTACACCTTC
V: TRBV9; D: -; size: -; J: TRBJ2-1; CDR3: CASSTGRQRAYNEQFF; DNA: TGTGCCAGCAGCACAGGGAGACAGAGGGCCTACAATGAGCAGTTCTTC
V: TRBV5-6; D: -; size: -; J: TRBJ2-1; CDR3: CASSLGGVVYNEQFF; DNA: TGTGCCAGCAGCTTGGGGGGGGTCGTCTACAATGAGCAGTTCTTC
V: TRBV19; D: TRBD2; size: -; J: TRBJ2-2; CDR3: CASTNLHSSGRNTGELFF; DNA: TGTGCCAGTACAAACCTCCATTCTAGCGGGAGGAACACCGGGGAGCTGTTTTTT
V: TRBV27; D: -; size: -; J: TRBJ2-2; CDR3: CASSSLNTGELFF; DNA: TGTGCCAGCAGTTCACTTAACACCGGGGAGCTGTTTTTT
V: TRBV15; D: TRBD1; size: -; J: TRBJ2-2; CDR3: CATRQGSNTGELFF; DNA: TGTGCCACACGACAGGGGTCGAACACCGGGGAGCTGTTTTTT
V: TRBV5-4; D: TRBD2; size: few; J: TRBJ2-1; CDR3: CASSLGSAGGFF; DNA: TGTGCCAGCAGCTTGGGGTCGGCGGGAGGGTTCTTC
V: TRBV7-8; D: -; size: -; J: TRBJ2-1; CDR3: CASSLGAGDDEQFF; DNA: TGTGCCAGCAGCTTAGGGGCAGGGGATGATGAGCAGTTCTTC
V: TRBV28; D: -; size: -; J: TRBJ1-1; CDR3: CASSLGLSGQKAFF; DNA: TGTGCCAGCAGTTTAGGCCTTTCGGGCCAGAAAGCTTTCTTT
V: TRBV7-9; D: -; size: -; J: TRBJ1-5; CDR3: CASSLEGGGNQPQHF; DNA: TGTGCCAGCAGCTTAGAGGGCGGTGGAAATCAGCCCCAGCATTTT
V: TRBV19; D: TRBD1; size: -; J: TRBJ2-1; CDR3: CASKRGQSYNEQFF; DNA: TGTGCCAGTAAGAGGGGGCAATCCTACAATGAGCAGTTCTTC
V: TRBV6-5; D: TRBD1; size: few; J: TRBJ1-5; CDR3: CASSIDRGGNQPQHF; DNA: TGTGCCAGCAGTATCGACAGGGGGGGCAATCAGCCCCAGCATTTT
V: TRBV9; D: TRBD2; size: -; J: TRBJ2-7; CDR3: CASSVGSSGPTYEQYF; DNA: TGTGCCAGCAGCGTAGGGTCTAGCGGTCCGACCTACGAGCAGTACTTC
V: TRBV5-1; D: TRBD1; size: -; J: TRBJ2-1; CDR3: CASVDTGGFDEQFF; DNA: TGCGCCAGCGTCGATACAGGGGGCTTCGATGAGCAGTTCTTC
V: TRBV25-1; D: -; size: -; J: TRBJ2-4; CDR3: CASSERAAGLENIQYF; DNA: TGTGCCAGCAGTGAAAGGGCGGCGGGTTTAGAAAACATTCAGTACTTC
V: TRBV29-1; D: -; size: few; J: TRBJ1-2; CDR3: CSVEVGSGYTF; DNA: TGCAGCGTTGAGGTGGGGTCTGGCTACACCTTC
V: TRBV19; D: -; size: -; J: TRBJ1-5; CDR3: CASSRRENQPQHF; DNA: TGTGCCAGTAGTAGACGGGAGAATCAGCCCCAGCATTTT
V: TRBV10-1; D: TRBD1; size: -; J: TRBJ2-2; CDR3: CASSERARGQTGELFF; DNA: TGCGCCAGCAGTGAGAGAGCGAGGGGGCAGACCGGGGAGCTGTTTTTT
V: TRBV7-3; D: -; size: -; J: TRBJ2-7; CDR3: CASSLNGNSYEQYF; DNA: TGTGCCAGCAGCTTAAACGGGAACTCCTACGAGCAGTACTTC
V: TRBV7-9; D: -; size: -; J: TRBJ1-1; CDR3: CATLHGMNTEAFF; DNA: TGTGCCACCTTACACGGAATGAACACTGAAGCTTTCTTT
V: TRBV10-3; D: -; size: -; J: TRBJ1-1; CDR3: CAISESTLQINTEAFF; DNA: TGTGCCATCAGTGAGTCGACTTTGCAGATTAACACTGAAGCTTTCTTT
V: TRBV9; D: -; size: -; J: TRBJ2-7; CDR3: CASSVGDPYEQYF; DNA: TGTGCCAGCAGCGTAGGGGATCCCTACGAGCAGTACTTC
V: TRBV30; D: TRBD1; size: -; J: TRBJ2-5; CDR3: CAWSGGQSMQETQYF; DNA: TGTGCCTGGAGTGGGGGACAGTCCATGCAGGAGACCCAGTACTTC
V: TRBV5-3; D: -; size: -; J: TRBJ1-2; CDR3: CARSPLGPYGYTF; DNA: TGTGCCAGAAGCCCCCTGGGACCCTATGGCTACACCTTC
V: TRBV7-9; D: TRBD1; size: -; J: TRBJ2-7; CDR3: CASTLGGTGPGEQYF; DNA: TGTGCCAGCACCTTGGGGGGGACAGGGCCCGGCGAGCAGTACTTC
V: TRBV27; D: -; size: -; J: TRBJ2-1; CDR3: CASSSGLSYNEQFF; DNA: TGTGCCAGCAGTTCAGGACTCTCCTACAATGAGCAGTTCTTC
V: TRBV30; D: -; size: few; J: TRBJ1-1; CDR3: CAWRGPRGRNTEAFF; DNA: TGTGCCTGGAGGGGACCCAGGGGACGAAACACTGAAGCTTTCTTT
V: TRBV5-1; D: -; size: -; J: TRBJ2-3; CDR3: CASSLGRGDTQYF; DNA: TGCGCCAGCAGCTTGGGAAGAGGGGATACGCAGTATTTT
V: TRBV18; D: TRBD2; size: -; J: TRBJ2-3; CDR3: CASSPRLAGTPDTQYF; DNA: TGTGCCAGCTCACCTCGACTAGCGGGGACCCCGGATACGCAGTATTTT
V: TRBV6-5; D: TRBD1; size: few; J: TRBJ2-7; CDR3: CASRMDREPYEQYF; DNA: TGTGCCAGCAGGATGGACAGGGAGCCCTACGAGCAGTACTTC
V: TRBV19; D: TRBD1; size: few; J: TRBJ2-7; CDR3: CASSIIGTGSYEQYF; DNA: TGTGCCAGTAGTATTATAGGGACAGGGTCCTACGAGCAGTACTTC
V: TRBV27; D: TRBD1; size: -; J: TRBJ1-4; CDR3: CASSTQGREKLFF; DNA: TGTGCCAGCAGTACACAGGGGAGGGAAAAACTGTTTTTT
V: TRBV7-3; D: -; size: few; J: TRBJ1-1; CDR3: CASAGPATEAFF; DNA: TGTGCCAGTGCAGGACCGGCCACTGAAGCTTTCTTT
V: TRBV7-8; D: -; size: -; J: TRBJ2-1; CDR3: CASSLAAPSSEQFF; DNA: TGTGCCAGCAGCTTAGCCGCGCCTAGCAGCGAGCAGTTCTTC
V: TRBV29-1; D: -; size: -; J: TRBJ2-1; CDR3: CSVEGQGRNNEQFF; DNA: TGCAGCGTTGAGGGTCAGGGAAGGAACAATGAGCAGTTCTTC
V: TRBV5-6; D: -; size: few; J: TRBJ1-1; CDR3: CASSLGGSTEAFF; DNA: TGTGCCAGCAGCTTGGGTGGGAGCACTGAAGCTTTCTTT
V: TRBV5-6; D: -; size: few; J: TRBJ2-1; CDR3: CASSLQEYNEQFF; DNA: TGTGCCAGCAGCTTACAGGAGTACAATGAGCAGTTCTTC
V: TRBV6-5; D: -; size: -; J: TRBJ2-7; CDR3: CASSSPSSGRGYEQYF; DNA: TGTGCCAGCAGTTCCCCGTCGTCGGGGCGAGGGTACGAGCAGTACTTC
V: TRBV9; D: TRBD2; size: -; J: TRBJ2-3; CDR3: CASSVASGSTDTQYF; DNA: TGTGCCAGCAGCGTAGCTAGCGGAAGCACAGATACGCAGTATTTT
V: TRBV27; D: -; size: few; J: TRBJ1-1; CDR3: CASSYGTPNTEAFF; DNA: TGTGCCAGCAGTTACGGGACACCGAACACTGAAGCTTTCTTT
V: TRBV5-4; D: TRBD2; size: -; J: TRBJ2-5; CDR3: CASSFPPTSGETQYF; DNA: TGTGCCAGCAGCTTCCCTCCGACTAGCGGAGAGACCCAGTACTTC
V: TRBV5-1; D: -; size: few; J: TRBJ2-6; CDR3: CASSLPKAGPGANVLTF; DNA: TGCGCCAGCAGCTTGCCCAAGGCCGGGCCCGGGGCCAACGTCCTGACTTTC